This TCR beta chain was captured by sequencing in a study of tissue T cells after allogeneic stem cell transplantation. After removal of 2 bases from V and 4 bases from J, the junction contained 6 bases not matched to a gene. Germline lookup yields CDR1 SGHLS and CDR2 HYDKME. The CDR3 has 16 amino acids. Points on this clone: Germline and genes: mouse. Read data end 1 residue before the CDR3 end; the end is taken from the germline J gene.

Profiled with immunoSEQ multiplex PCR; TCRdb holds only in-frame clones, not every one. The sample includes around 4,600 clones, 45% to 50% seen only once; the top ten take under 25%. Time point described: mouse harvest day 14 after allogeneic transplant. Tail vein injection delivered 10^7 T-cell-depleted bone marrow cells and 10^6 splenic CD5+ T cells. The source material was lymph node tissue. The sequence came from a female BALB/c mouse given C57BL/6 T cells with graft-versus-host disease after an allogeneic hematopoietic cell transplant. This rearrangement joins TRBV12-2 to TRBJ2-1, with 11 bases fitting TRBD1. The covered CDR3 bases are TGTGCCAGCTCTCCGGGACAGGGGGGGGGTTATGCTGAGCAGTTC. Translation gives CASSPGQGGGYAEQF. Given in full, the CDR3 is CASSPGQGGGYAEQFF. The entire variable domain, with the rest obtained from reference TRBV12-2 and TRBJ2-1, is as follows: NSGVVQSPRYIIKGKGERSILKCIPISGHLSVAWYQQTQGQELKFFIQHYDKMERDKGNLPSRFSVQQFDDYHSEMNMSALELEDSAVYFCASSPGQGGGYAEQFFGPGTRLTVL.